This record concerns one T cell receptor beta chain sequence. CDR1 SEHNR and CDR2 FQNEAQ come from the germline V gene (reference sequence). CDR3 length equals 18 residues. The germline V and J ends were trimmed by 5 bases and 0 bases, with 19 bases remaining between them. Method: immunoSEQ multiplex PCR; TCRdb's copy keeps in-frame clones and lacks some. This table has around 160,000 clones, about 88% appearing once. The data were taken from a study of T cell responses to AZD1222 COVID-19 vaccine. The source was peripheral blood, collected on day 0 of AZD1222 vaccination. The chain is built from TRBV7-9 and TRBJ2-2; no clear D gene. The TCR was taken from an adult in good health. The CDR3 DNA follows: TGTGCCAGCAGCCCGATCCCCCTGGCTTTTTCGAACACCGGGGAGCTGTTTTTT. This translates into CASSPIPLAFSNTGELFF.